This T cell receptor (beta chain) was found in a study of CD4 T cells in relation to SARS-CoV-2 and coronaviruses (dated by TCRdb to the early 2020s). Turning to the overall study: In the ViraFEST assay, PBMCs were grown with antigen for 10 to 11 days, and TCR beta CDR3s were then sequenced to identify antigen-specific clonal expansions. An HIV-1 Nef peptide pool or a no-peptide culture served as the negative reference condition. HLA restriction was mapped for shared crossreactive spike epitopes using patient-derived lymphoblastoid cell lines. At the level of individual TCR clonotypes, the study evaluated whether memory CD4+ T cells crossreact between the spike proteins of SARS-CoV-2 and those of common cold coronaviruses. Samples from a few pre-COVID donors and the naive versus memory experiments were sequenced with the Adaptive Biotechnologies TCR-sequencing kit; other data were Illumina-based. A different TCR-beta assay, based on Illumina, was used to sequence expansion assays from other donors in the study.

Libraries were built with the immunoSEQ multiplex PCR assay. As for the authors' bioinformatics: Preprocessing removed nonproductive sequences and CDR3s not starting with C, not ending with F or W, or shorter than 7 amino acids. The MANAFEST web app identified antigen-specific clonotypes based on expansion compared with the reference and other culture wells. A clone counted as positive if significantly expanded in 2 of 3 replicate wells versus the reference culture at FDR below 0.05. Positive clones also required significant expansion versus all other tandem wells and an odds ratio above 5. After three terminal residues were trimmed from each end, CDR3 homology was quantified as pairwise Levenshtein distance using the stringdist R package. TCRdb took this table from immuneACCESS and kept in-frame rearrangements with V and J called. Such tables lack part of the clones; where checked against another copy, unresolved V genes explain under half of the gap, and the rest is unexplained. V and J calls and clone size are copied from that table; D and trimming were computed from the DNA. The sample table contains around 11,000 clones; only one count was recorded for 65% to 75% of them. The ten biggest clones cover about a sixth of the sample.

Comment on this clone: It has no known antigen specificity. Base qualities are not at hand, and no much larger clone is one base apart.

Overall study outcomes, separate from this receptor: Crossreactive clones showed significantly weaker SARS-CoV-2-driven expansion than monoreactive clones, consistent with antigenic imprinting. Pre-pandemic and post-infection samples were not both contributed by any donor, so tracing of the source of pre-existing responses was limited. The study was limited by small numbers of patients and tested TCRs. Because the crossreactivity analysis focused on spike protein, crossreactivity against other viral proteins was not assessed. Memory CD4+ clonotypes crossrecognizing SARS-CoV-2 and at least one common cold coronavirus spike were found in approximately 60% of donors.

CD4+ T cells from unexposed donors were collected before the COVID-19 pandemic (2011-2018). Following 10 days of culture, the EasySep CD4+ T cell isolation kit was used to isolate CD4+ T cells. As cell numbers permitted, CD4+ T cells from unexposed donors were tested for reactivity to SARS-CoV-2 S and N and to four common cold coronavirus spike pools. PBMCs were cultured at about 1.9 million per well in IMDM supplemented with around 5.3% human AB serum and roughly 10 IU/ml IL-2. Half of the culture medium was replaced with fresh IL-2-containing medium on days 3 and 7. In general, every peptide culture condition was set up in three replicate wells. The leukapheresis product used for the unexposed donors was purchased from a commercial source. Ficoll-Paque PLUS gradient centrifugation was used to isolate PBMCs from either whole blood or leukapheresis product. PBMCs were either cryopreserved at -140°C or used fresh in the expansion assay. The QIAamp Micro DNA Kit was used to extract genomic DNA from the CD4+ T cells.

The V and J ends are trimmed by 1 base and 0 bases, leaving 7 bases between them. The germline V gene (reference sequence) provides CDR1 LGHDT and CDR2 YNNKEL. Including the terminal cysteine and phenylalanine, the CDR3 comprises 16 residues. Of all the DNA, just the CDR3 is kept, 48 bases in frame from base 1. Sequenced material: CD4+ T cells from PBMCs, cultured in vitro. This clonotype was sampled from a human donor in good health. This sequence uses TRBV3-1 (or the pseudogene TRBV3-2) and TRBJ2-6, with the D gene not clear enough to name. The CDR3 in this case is CASSQGRSSGANVLTF. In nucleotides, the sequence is TGTGCCAGCAGCCAAGGACGGAGCTCTGGGGCCAACGTCCTGACTTTC.